The present T cell receptor (beta chain) was sequenced within a study of shared clonotypes between healthy human individuals. The CDR3 covers 15 residues. Germline loops: CDR1 SNHLY, CDR2 FYNNEI. With 6 bases removed from V and 0 bases from J, the gap between germline ends came to 14 bases. CD45RO-negative cells were positively selected for CCR7, leaving out terminally differentiated effector memory CD45RA+ cells. Sequenced by immunoSEQ multiplex PCR; TCRdb stores in-frame clones only, minus some. The sample holds roughly 2,000,000 clones, roughly 93% seen once. Sequenced input: naive CD8+ T cells from PBMCs. The origin of this receptor is a man between 18 and 35 years old in good health. Some clones in this sample may be carry-over from other donors' samples. V usage is TRBV2 and J usage is TRBJ2-5; tentatively, D is TRBD1 (6 bases). CDR3 loop: CASRGALGYQETQYF. The CDR3 nucleotides are TGTGCCAGCAGGGGGGCCTTGGGGTACCAAGAGACCCAGTACTTC. The full variable domain, in which reference TRBV2 and TRBJ2-5 provide the parts outside the CDR3, is EPEVTQTPSHQVTQMGQEVILRCVPISNHLYFYWYRQILGQKVEFLVSFYNNEISEKSEIFDDQFSVERPDGSNFTLKIRSTKLEDSAMYFCASRGALGYQETQYFGPGTRLLVL.